Below are 27 T cell receptor beta chains sequenced from a single sample in a study of Graves' ophthalmopathy and Graves' hyperthyroidism. TCR beta CDR3 regions were amplified from RNA transcripts. HTBI-primed RT-PCR formed the first round, and a multiplex PCR formed the second. TCRdb reprocessed the multiplex PCR reads with MiXCR, giving one entry per CDR3 protein. Here the sample spans about 1.1 million distinct CDR3 sequences, roughly two fifths being singletons. The specimen sequenced was peripheral blood or thyroid tissue (not recorded which). The receptor set was obtained from an adult man with Graves' hyperthyroidism.

CDR3 sequence: CASRVGQGDSPLHF. The CDR3, as DNA: TGTGCCAGCAGAGTGGGACAGGGCGACTCACCCCTCCACTTT. This chain links TRBV7-2 with TRBJ1-6; 9 bases line up with TRBD1. V was pared by 6 bases and J by 10 bases, with 7 bases of the junction left unmatched. The CDR3 has 14 amino acids. The germline V gene has CDR1 SGHTA and CDR2 FQGNSA.

This clonotype was observed a few times. The chain carries TRBV4-3 and TRBJ2-7; D tentatively reads TRBD1 or TRBD2 (5 bases each). CDR3 length equals 16 residues. The ends were cut back, 4 bases at V and 0 bases at J, with 16 bases in the middle. Germline values: CDR1 LGHNA, CDR2 YSLEER. The CDR3 DNA reads TGCGCCAGCAGCCTCCGGGTCAGGGAGCCCTCCTACGAGCAGTACTTC. This encodes CASSLRVREPSYEQYF.

This clonotype was recorded a few times. This sequence joins TRBV12-3 or TRBV12-4 and TRBJ1-4; no clear D. Trimming cost V 6 bases and J 5 bases, with 10 bases left between them. CDR3 length: 13 amino acids. The CDR3 nucleotides are TGTGCCAGCAGGAGGCAGGCCAATGAAAAACTGTTTTTT. Protein product: CASRRQANEKLFF.

This clonotype was seen many times. The rearrangement links TRBV15 to TRBJ1-2; D is ambiguous. The CDR3 has 17 amino acids. Trimming removed 5 bases at V and 0 bases at J, with 19 bases between. CDR1 is LNHNV and CDR2 is YYDKDF in the germline V gene (reference sequence). The DNA of the CDR3 is TGTGCCACCAGCTGGGGAGGGAGCCAGACCACTAACTATGGCTACACCTTC. This encodes CATSWGGSQTTNYGYTF.

The table lists this clonotype with a few counts. The chain links TRBV7-2 to TRBJ2-7; D may be TRBD2 (5 bases). This CDR3 is built from 14 residues. The germline V gene encodes CDR1 SGHTA and CDR2 FQGNSA. Trimming removed 1 base from V and 2 bases from J, with 9 bases in between. Here the CDR3 reads CASSLDSGTYEQYF. CDR3 nucleotides: TGTGCCAGCAGCTTAGACTCGGGAACCTACGAGCAGTACTTC. Variable domain in full (rest from reference TRBV7-2 and TRBJ2-7): GAGVSQSPSNKVTEKGKDVELRCDPISGHTALYWYRQSLGQGLEFLIYFQGNSAPDKSGLPSDRFSAERTGGSVSTLTIQRTQQEDSAVYLCASSLDSGTYEQYFGPGTRLTVT.

For this clonotype: An end of the junction does not agree with germline; a read error may underlie this. The V call is TRBV25-1, the J call TRBJ2-7, with 10 bases fitting TRBD2. This CDR3 region has 15 residues. The germline gives CDR1 MGHDK, CDR2 SYGVNS. The CDR3 loop is CATSDAASGSYEQYF. CDR3 nucleotides: TGTGCCACCAGTGATGCTGCTAGCGGGAGTTACGAGCAGTACTTC.

This clonotype was found a few times. The chain combines TRBV28 with TRBJ1-5; 9 bases align to TRBD1. Germline values: CDR1 MDHEN, CDR2 SYDVKM. This CDR3 spans 12 amino acids. V was pared by 6 bases and J by 7 bases, with 1 base of the junction left unmatched. CDR3: CASRGQGQPQHF. The DNA for the CDR3 is TGTGCCAGCAGGGGACAGGGACAGCCCCAGCATTTT.

This clonotype occurred many times. V and J are TRBV11-2 and TRBJ1-6; weak D call: TRBD1 (5 bases). The CDR3 covers 15 residues. Trimming stripped 0 bases from V and 9 bases from J, with 12 bases between. Germline V gene sequence: CDR1 SGHAT, CDR2 FQNNGV. The CDR3 nucleotides read TGTGCCAGCAGCTTAGATGGGGCCAGCGCTTCACCCCTCCACTTT. Translation: CASSLDGASASPLHF.

This chain uses TRBV30 with TRBJ1-2; 7 bases match TRBD1. The CDR3 contains 13 residues. Trimming removed 2 bases from V and 5 bases from J; junction bases left unmatched: 5. Germline V CDR1 and CDR2: GTSNPN, SVGIG (reference sequence). CDR3: CAWSRDRKYGYTF. The CDR3, as DNA: TGTGCCTGGAGTCGGGACAGAAAGTATGGCTACACCTTC.

On this clonotype: One end of the junction does not line up with germline, which may come from a read error. The chain employs TRBV7-2 and TRBJ2-7, with 8 bases aligning to TRBD1. CDR3 length: 15 residues. Germline lookup yields CDR1 SGHTA and CDR2 FQGNSA. For the CDR3, the DNA is TGTGCCAGCAGCCTGACAGGGGTAAACACCGGGGAGCTGTACTTC. Translated, it gives CASSLTGVNTGELYF.

This clonotype was seen a handful of times. The chain couples TRBV5-1 to TRBJ2-2; D unresolved. This CDR3 region has 16 residues. The germline CDR1 and CDR2 sequences are SGHRS and YFSETQ. Trimming cost V 2 bases and J 2 bases, with 13 bases left between them. For the CDR3, the DNA is TGCGCCAGCAGCTTACGATCAGTGATAAACACCGGGGAGCTGTTTTTT. Its translation is CASSLRSVINTGELFF.

At least ten counts were recorded for this clonotype. This chain joins TRBV10-3 and TRBJ2-7; TRBD1 is a possible D gene (6 bases). V gave up 6 bases and J gave up 5 bases, with 17 bases separating them. This CDR3 has 14 amino acids. Germline V gene sequence: CDR1 ENHRY, CDR2 SYGVKD. This chain's CDR3 is CAISPPTGSHEQYF. The CDR3 nucleotides are TGTGCCATCAGCCCCCCCACAGGGAGCCACGAGCAGTACTTC.

In this sample, this clonotype turned up once. The chain is built from TRBV7-6 and TRBJ2-2; the D gene is possibly TRBD1 (7 bases). V lost 4 bases and J 6 bases, leaving 15 bases between the germline ends. Germline assignment: CDR1 SGHVS and CDR2 FNYEAQ. This CDR3 contains 15 residues. The CDR3 DNA reads TGTGCCAGCAGCTCCTCGCAGGGGGGAGCCGGGGAGCTGTTTTTT. This gives the protein CASSSSQGGAGELFF.

The chain carries TRBV29-1 and TRBJ2-5, with TRBD2 matching 9 bases. CDR3 length equals 15 residues. After removal of 7 bases from V and 2 bases from J, the junction contained 11 bases not matched to a gene. Germline assignment: CDR1 SQVTM and CDR2 ANQGSEA. The DNA for the CDR3 is TGCAGCGCTGGCCGACCAGCGGGGGGTCAAGAGACCCAGTACTTC. It yields the protein CSAGRPAGGQETQYF.

As for this clonotype: Mismatch with germline at one junction end may stem from a read error. CDR3 residues: CASSTIGGLPEAFF. The CDR3 nucleotides are TGTGCCAGCAGTACCATCGGGGGCCTCCCTGAAGCTTTCTTT. The gene calls are TRBV10-3 and TRBJ1-1; possibly TRBD1 for D (6 bases). The germline CDR1 and CDR2 sequences are ENHRY and SYGVKD. CDR3 length: 14 amino acids.

To note about this clonotype: A much larger clonotype is one base distant, so this may be a read error. This chain connects TRBV20-1 to TRBJ2-7; 7 positions match TRBD2. The germline CDR1 and CDR2 sequences are DFQATT and SNEGSKA (reference sequence). The CDR3 consists of 14 residues. Trimming took 3 bases from V and 3 from J; bases not matched to a gene: 8. The CDR3 nucleotides are TGCAGTGCTAGGGAACGACTAGCTAGCTACGAGCAGTACTTC. Encoded protein: CSARERLASYEQYF.

This clonotype was seen more than once but under ten times. This sequence joins TRBV5-6 and TRBJ1-2; D is uncertain. Germline-derived CDR1 and CDR2 are SGHDT and YYEEEE. Trimming took 4 bases from V and 2 from J, leaving 12 bases between them. The CDR3 totals 14 residues. DNA for the CDR3: TGTGCCAGCAGCAAGACAATTATGAACTATGGCTACACCTTC. It specifies CASSKTIMNYGYTF.

The V and J genes are TRBV29-1 and TRBJ2-7, with a weak D call TRBD1 (6 bases). The CDR3 has 12 amino acids. V lost 8 bases to trimming and J lost 9 bases, with 20 bases between them. Germline V gene lookup returns CDR1 SQVTM and CDR2 ANQGSEA. The CDR3: CSLGTGRAAQYF. The CDR3 DNA reads as TGCAGCTTAGGAACAGGGCGGGCCGCGCAGTACTTC.

The chain combines TRBV9 with TRBJ1-2; tentatively, D is TRBD1 (5 bases). This CDR3 is built from 14 residues. Trimming pared 2 bases from V and 5 bases from J, leaving 13 bases between. From germline, CDR1 is SGDLS and CDR2 YYNGEE. The CDR3 coding sequence is TGTGCCAGCAGCGTGAGGGGAGGAGTATATGGCTACACCTTC. Residues: CASSVRGGVYGYTF. Together with reference TRBV9 and TRBJ1-2, the CDR3 gives the full variable domain: DSGVTQTPKHLITATGQRVTLRCSPRSGDLSVYWYQQSLDQGLQFLIQYYNGEERAKGNILERFSAQQFPDLHSELNLSSLELGDSALYFCASSVRGGVYGYTFGSGTRLTVV.

There are many counts of this clonotype. V is TRBV29-1 and J is TRBJ2-5; D is perhaps TRBD2 (6 bases). V lost 7 bases, J lost 5 bases, and 11 bases lay in between. The germline V gene encodes CDR1 SQVTM and CDR2 ANQGSEA. There are 11 residues in the CDR3. The CDR3: CSAAGLETQYF. CDR3 DNA sequence: TGCAGCGCTGCGGGGTTGGAGACCCAGTACTTC.

This clonotype was observed once. The V and J genes are TRBV29-1 and TRBJ1-2, with D perhaps TRBD1 (5 bases). This CDR3 has 13 residues. Germline CDR1 and CDR2: SQVTM and ANQGSEA. Trimming took 7 bases from V and 5 from J, leaving 17 bases between them. The CDR3 spells CSGSGTPSYGYTF. The CDR3 region has the DNA TGCAGCGGATCCGGGACCCCTAGTTATGGCTACACCTTC. Drawing the rest from reference TRBV29-1 and TRBJ1-2, the complete variable domain is SAVISQKPSRDICQRGTSLTIQCQVDSQVTMMFWYRQQPGQSLTLIATANQGSEATYESGFVIDKFPISRPNLTFSTLTVSNMSPEDSSIYLCSGSGTPSYGYTFGSGTRLTVV.

Comments on this clonotype: A clone one base away is much larger, so this may be a read error. The V gene is TRBV7-2, the J gene TRBJ1-6; the D gene is possibly TRBD1 (5 bases). CDR1 and CDR2 (germline): SGHTA, FQGNSA. The CDR3 has 16 residues. V dropped 4 bases and J dropped 7 bases, with 17 bases sitting between them. The CDR3 DNA follows: TGTGCCAGCAGCTCATATACCCGGGGCAGGAATTCACCCCTCCACTTT. Its protein is CASSSYTRGRNSPLHF.

The chain couples TRBV19 to TRBJ2-7; D may be TRBD2 (5 bases). The CDR3 consists of 15 residues. Germline loops: CDR1 LNHDA, CDR2 SQIVND (reference sequence). Trimming removed 6 bases at V and 1 base at J, with 16 bases between. The CDR3 DNA follows: TGTGCCAGTAGCTGGAGGCGGAAGCGGTCCTACGAGCAGTACTTC. It specifies CASSWRRKRSYEQYF.

Ten or more counts support this clonotype. The chain links TRBV15 to TRBJ1-1; 8 nucleotides match TRBD1. The CDR3 is 16 amino acids. Per the germline V gene, CDR1 is LNHNV and CDR2 is YYDKDF (reference sequence). The trim removed 4 bases at V and 5 bases at J, leaving 12 bases unmatched. This CDR3 is CATSTGQEGALTEAFF. The CDR3 nucleotides are TGTGCCACCAGCACGGGACAGGAAGGGGCCCTGACTGAAGCTTTCTTT.

V is TRBV29-1 and J is TRBJ2-7, with D perhaps matching TRBD1 (5 bases). The germline CDR1 and CDR2 sequences are SQVTM and ANQGSEA. Deletions cut 4 bases from V and 3 bases from J, with 16 bases between. This CDR3 has 14 residues. CDR3 sequence (DNA): TGCAGCGTTGGACGGGCAGGGTATAACTACGAGCAGTACTTC. It codes for CSVGRAGYNYEQYF.

This clonotype was recorded at least ten times. The chain links TRBV20-1 to TRBJ2-5, with D uncertain. Germline V gene lookup returns CDR1 DFQATT and CDR2 SNEGSKA (reference sequence). Trimming pared 6 bases from V and 4 bases from J, leaving 15 bases between. The CDR3 covers 13 residues. The CDR3 here is CSARRPSPETQYF. DNA for the CDR3: TGCAGTGCCCGAAGGCCCAGCCCAGAGACCCAGTACTTC.

The chain couples TRBV20-1 to TRBJ2-7, with TRBD1 matching 12 bases. Germline V gene sequence: CDR1 DFQATT, CDR2 SNEGSKA (reference sequence). This CDR3 is built from 14 residues. Trimming removed 5 bases from V and 4 bases from J; junction bases left unmatched: 6. CDR3 in amino acids: CSAGGQGAYYEQYF. Written as DNA, the CDR3 is TGCAGTGCTGGGGGACAGGGGGCTTATTACGAGCAGTACTTC.